These 8 T cell receptor beta chains share one sample of origin, sequenced in a study of OX40 agonist ivuxolimab in advanced cancers. Sequencing used immunoSEQ multiplex PCR; TCRdb keeps in-frame clones, though not all of them. The sample contains tens of thousands of clones, approximately 80% of which appear only once. Sequenced here: CD4+ or CD8+ T cells sorted from blood, sampled in a trial of the OX40 agonist ivuxolimab. The receptor source for this set is an adult with an advanced solid tumor such as melanoma, head and neck, liver or kidney cancer.

V usage is TRBV18 and J usage is TRBJ2-7; a possible D gene is TRBD1 (6 bases). This CDR3 has 15 amino acids. V was cut by 4 bases and J by 3 bases, with 16 bases left in between. Germline CDR1 is KGHSH and CDR2 is LQKENI. The CDR3 region is CASSLQGRPVYEQYF. The CDR3 bases are TGTGCCAGCTCACTTCAGGGGAGACCCGTCTACGAGCAGTACTTC.

CDR3 DNA: TGTGCCAGCAGCAATACCGGGACAGGGCCCTCTGGGGCCAACGTCCTGACTTTC. Amino acids: CASSNTGTGPSGANVLTF. The chain uses TRBV7-9 and TRBJ2-6; TRBD1 matches 9 bases. J gave up 0 bases and V 5 bases, and 8 bases lay outside the gene matches. Germline V gene lookup returns CDR1 SEHNR and CDR2 FQNEAQ (reference sequence). This CDR3 contains 18 residues.

The rearrangement joins TRBV7-3 to TRBJ1-6; D is undetermined. V lost 3 bases, J lost 2 bases, and 8 bases lay in between. Germline V CDR1 and CDR2: SGHTA, FQGTGA. This CDR3 has 15 residues. The CDR3 nucleotides read TGTGCCAGCAGCTTGGGCAGCACCTATAATTCACCCCTCCACTTT. This translates into CASSLGSTYNSPLHF.

This rearrangement joins TRBV2 to TRBJ2-5; 15 nucleotides agree with TRBD2. The CDR3 is 15 amino acids. Germline V gene sequence: CDR1 SNHLY, CDR2 FYNNEI. V dropped 6 bases and J dropped 7; count of bases not matched to a gene: 6. The CDR3 here is CASSGTSGGSGTQYF. For the CDR3, the DNA is TGTGCCAGCAGCGGGACTAGCGGGGGGTCCGGGACCCAGTACTTC.

The chain employs TRBV11-2 and TRBJ1-2; D unresolved. The V gene's germline CDR1 is SGHAT and CDR2 FQNNGV. The CDR3 is 16 amino acids. Trimming cost V 0 bases and J 7 bases, with 18 bases left between them. CDR3 sequence (DNA): TGTGCCAGCAGCTTAGATCGGGCCCCGCCTTTCCCTGGCTACACCTTC. Amino acid sequence: CASSLDRAPPFPGYTF.

The chain uses TRBV7-2 and TRBJ1-1, with TRBD1 matching 9 bases. Germline V CDR1 and CDR2: SGHTA, FQGNSA. With 5 bases clipped from V and 4 bases from J, the junction kept 8 bases outside the gene matches. The CDR3 consists of 15 residues. The CDR3 is CASSAHRGLATEAFF. As DNA, the CDR3 is TGTGCCAGCAGCGCCCACAGGGGGCTGGCCACTGAAGCTTTCTTT. The full variable domain, its missing parts supplied by reference TRBV7-2 and TRBJ1-1, is GAGVSQSPSNKVTEKGKDVELRCDPISGHTALYWYRQSLGQGLEFLIYFQGNSAPDKSGLPSDRFSAERTGGSVSTLTIQRTQQEDSAVYLCASSAHRGLATEAFFGQGTRLTVV.

V gene TRBV27 combines with J gene TRBJ2-7; D is possibly TRBD2 (5 bases). Deletions cut 1 base from V and 4 bases from J, with 14 bases between. Germline CDR1 reads MNHEY; CDR2 reads SMNVEV (reference sequence). CDR3 length equals 15 residues. The CDR3 is CASSLYGDGGYEQYF. CDR3 nucleotide sequence: TGTGCCAGCAGTTTATACGGGGATGGTGGGTACGAGCAGTACTTC.

V usage is TRBV28 and J usage is TRBJ2-7, with D maybe TRBD1 (6 bases). The CDR3 runs to 13 residues. CDR1 is MDHEN, CDR2 SYDVKM, per germline. V was trimmed by 6 bases and J by 2 bases, leaving 11 bases between them. CDR3: CASRARGPYEQYF. The DNA for the CDR3 is TGTGCCAGCAGGGCCAGGGGACCCTACGAGCAGTACTTC.